The 4 T cell receptor beta chains below all came from one sample that was sequenced in a study of T-cell memory formation after mild COVID-19. TCRdb used MiXCR to reprocess the 5' RACE reads, holding one entry per CDR3 protein. The sample yields 170,000 or so distinct CDR3 sequences, over 20% seen once. The material sequenced was PBMCs or a T cell subset sorted from them (not recorded which). Receptors were obtained from an adult woman who had mild COVID-19 (a few samples of this study predate the infection). Cell type and time point are not known.

The chain couples TRBV12-3 or TRBV12-4 to TRBJ1-1; possibly TRBD1 for D (5 bases). V shed 3 bases and J shed 6 bases, with 14 bases lying between them. This CDR3 has 14 amino acids. CDR3 nucleotides: TGTGCCAGCAGTTTTCGGGGACTTTCCGCTGAAGCTTTCTTT. It yields the protein CASSFRGLSAEAFF.

The chain has TRBV6-6 and TRBJ2-3, with 10 bases lining up with TRBD2. The CDR3 runs 18 residues. After removal of 0 bases from V and 2 bases from J, the junction contained 8 bases not matched to a gene. CDR1 is MNHNY, CDR2 SVGAGI, per germline (reference sequence). This CDR3 is CASSYSQREGPVTDTQYF. The CDR3 DNA is TGTGCCAGCAGTTACTCGCAGCGGGAGGGACCGGTCACAGATACGCAGTATTTT.

The sample holds a few counts of this clonotype. The chain has TRBV15 and TRBJ2-6; no definite D call. The length of the CDR3 is 15 residues. The germline V gene has CDR1 LNHNV and CDR2 YYDKDF (reference sequence). The germline V and J ends were trimmed by 0 bases and 0 bases, with 3 bases remaining between them. The DNA of the CDR3 is TGTGCCACCAGCAGAGAAGTCTCTGGGGCCAACGTCCTGACTTTC. As protein: CATSREVSGANVLTF.

This clonotype was counted between two and nine times. The chain joins TRBV11-2 to TRBJ2-2; 13 bases map to TRBD2. The CDR3 extends over 15 amino acids. V lost 5 bases to trimming and J lost 6 bases; unmatched junction nucleotides: 3. Germline values: CDR1 SGHAT, CDR2 FQNNGV. The CDR3 DNA reads TGTGCCAGCAGCACTAGCGGGGGGGCCCCCGGGGAGCTGTTTTTT. Translating it yields CASSTSGGAPGELFF.